Below are 3 T cell receptor beta chains sequenced from a single sample in a study of blood T cell repertoires in COVID-19. Assay: immunoSEQ multiplex PCR; the TCRdb copy retains only in-frame clones and omits some. The data show some 160,000 clones, around four fifths seen once. Sequencing used PBMCs or T cells enriched from blood (not recorded which). The receptors shown here come from a woman aged 40 to 50 who had recovered from COVID-19.

The rearrangement links TRBV9 to TRBJ1-3; TRBD1 matches 8 bases. The CDR3 is made up of 19 amino acids. The germline gives CDR1 SGDLS, CDR2 YYNGEE. The junction had 12 bases not matched to a gene; V was cut back by 0 bases and J by 1 base. Here the CDR3 DNA reads TGTGCCAGCAGCGTAGCAGGGGGCGTGGGGGGCATTTCTGGAAACACCATATATTTT. It yields the protein CASSVAGGVGGISGNTIYF.

The V call is TRBV11-2, the J call TRBJ1-3, with 8 bases matching TRBD1. Looked up from germline, CDR1 is SGHAT and CDR2 is FQNNGV. This CDR3 contains 17 residues. V was clipped by 5 bases and J by 0 bases; unmatched bases: 9. The CDR3 DNA follows: TGTGCCAGCAGCAAAGGACAGGGCCCAAACTCTGGAAACACCATATATTTT. Translated: CASSKGQGPNSGNTIYF.

The V gene is TRBV27, the J gene TRBJ2-7; D may be TRBD2 (6 bases). Trimming shortened V by 6 bases and J by 7 bases, and 10 bases separated the two germline ends. This CDR3 spans 11 amino acids. Germline V gene lookup returns CDR1 MNHEY and CDR2 SMNVEV (reference sequence). This CDR3 is CASSAGGEQYF. The CDR3 coding sequence is TGTGCCAGCAGCGCCGGAGGGGAGCAGTACTTC.